The 28 T cell receptor beta chains presented below share a single source sample, sequenced in a study of Graves' ophthalmopathy and Graves' hyperthyroidism. CDR3 regions of TCR beta were amplified from RNA transcripts. Second-round multiplex PCR came after a first-round RT-PCR that employed HTBI primers. TCRdb called the multiplex PCR reads again in MiXCR, with one record for every CDR3 protein. The sample lists about 550,000 distinct CDR3 sequences, 39% seen once, with 3.5% to 5% in the top ten. What was sequenced was peripheral blood or thyroid tissue (not recorded which). The receptors were gathered from an adult man with Graves' hyperthyroidism.

In its sample, this clonotype was seen a few times. This may be a read error, as it is one base from a much larger clone. The V call is TRBV10-3, the J call TRBJ1-2; maybe TRBD1 (6 bases). The CDR3 sequence is 15 residues long. Germline values: CDR1 ENHRY, CDR2 SYGVKD. V lost 6 bases to trimming and J lost 2 bases, with 16 bases between them. The CDR3 DNA follows: TGTGCCATCAGCCACTTGATGGACAGAAACTATGGCTACACCTTC. Protein sequence: CAISHLMDRNYGYTF.

There are a few counts of this clonotype. The chain uses TRBV15 and TRBJ2-7; D unclear. The CDR3 sequence is 13 residues long. Deletions cut 3 bases from V and 0 bases from J, with 6 bases between. Germline assignment: CDR1 LNHNV and CDR2 YYDKDF (reference sequence). CDR3 region: CATSSALSYEQYF. For the CDR3, the DNA is TGTGCCACCAGCAGTGCCCTCTCCTACGAGCAGTACTTC.

Note on this clonotype: The junction does not match germline at one end; this may be a read error. The J gene is TRBJ1-4, the V gene TRBV6-1; D uncertain. There are 14 residues in the CDR3. In germline, CDR1 is MNHNS, CDR2 SASEGT. The CDR3 nucleotides are TGTGCCAGCAGTGTGGTGGTGACTAATGGAAAACTGTTTTTT. Protein sequence: CASSVVVTNGKLFF.

This clonotype was seen ten or more times. The J gene is TRBJ1-1, the V gene TRBV24-1, with D possibly TRBD1 on 6 matching bases. CDR3 size: 15 residues. With 2 bases removed from V and 2 bases from J, the gap between germline ends came to 11 bases. CDR1 is KGHDR and CDR2 is SFDVKD in the germline V gene. The CDR3 coding sequence is TGTGCCACCAGTGATTCCGTAGGGGGAAACACTGAAGCTTTCTTT. This codes for CATSDSVGGNTEAFF.

This clonotype was picked up one time. This may come from a read error, since a much larger clone is one base off. DNA of the CDR3: TGTGCCACCAGTGATACGGATGCTCAAGAGACCCAGTACTTC. It yields the protein CATSDTDAQETQYF. The chain has TRBV24-1 and TRBJ2-5; D remains ambiguous. V shed 3 bases and J shed 2 bases, with 9 bases lying between them. From germline, CDR1 is KGHDR and CDR2 SFDVKD. The CDR3 extends over 14 amino acids.

This clonotype has at least ten counts. The chain combines TRBV13 with TRBJ1-3, with TRBD1 matching 7 bases. The germline gives CDR1 PRHDT, CDR2 FYEKMQ (reference sequence). The CDR3 has 16 residues. Trimming at V came to 4 bases and at J to 0 bases, leaving 6 bases not matched to a gene. CDR3 coding DNA: TGTGCCAGCAGCTCAACCGGGACAGCCTCTGGAAACACCATATATTTT. Amino acids: CASSSTGTASGNTIYF.

This chain links TRBV12-3 or TRBV12-4 with TRBJ2-7, with D possibly matching TRBD1 (6 bases). The tail of the sequence fits TRBJ2-1 better, so the J call may be wrong. The CDR3 covers 15 residues. For the CDR3, the DNA is TGTGCCAGCATCATGGGCAGGGGCTATAACAATGAGCAGTTCTTC. Protein: CASIMGRGYNNEQFF.

CDR3 residues: CASSLNGGGGTGEKLFF. The CDR3 DNA follows: TGTGCCAGCAGCTTAAACGGAGGGGGGGGCACAGGTGAAAAACTGTTTTTT. The rearrangement joins TRBV7-3 to TRBJ1-4; D may be TRBD1 (6 bases). In germline, CDR1 is SGHTA, CDR2 FQGTGA. This CDR3 has 17 residues. Deletions cut 1 base from V and 7 bases from J, with 19 bases between.

This clonotype appeared many times. The rearrangement joins TRBV7-9 to TRBJ1-1; possibly TRBD1 for D (6 bases). This CDR3 has 15 residues. Germline V gives CDR1 SEHNR, CDR2 FQNEAQ (reference sequence). The V end lost 4 bases, the J end lost 0 bases, and 12 bases lay between the germline ends. The CDR3 spells CASSWTTGLNTEAFF. CDR3 nucleotides: TGTGCCAGCAGCTGGACGACAGGACTGAACACTGAAGCTTTCTTT.

This clonotype has only a few counts. DNA for the CDR3: TGTGCCACCAGCAGACCGGGACTAGCGGGAGGGCCTAGTGAGCAGTTCTTC. This sequence encodes CATSRPGLAGGPSEQFF. J is TRBJ2-5 and V is TRBV15, with 16 nucleotides matching TRBD2. The DNA matches TRBJ2-1 better at its end, which makes the J call doubtful. The CDR3 consists of 17 residues. The germline V gene has CDR1 LNHNV and CDR2 YYDKDF (reference sequence).

This clonotype was seen many times. The gene calls are TRBV5-8 and TRBJ2-7; 7 bases fit TRBD1. This CDR3 is built from 14 residues. Germline V gene sequence: CDR1 SGHTS, CDR2 YDEGEE. The V segment lost 2 bases and the J segment 5 bases; nucleotides outside the gene matches: 7. The CDR3 bases are TGTGCCAGCAGCTTAACCCGACAGGGAAACGAGCAGTACTTC. Its protein is CASSLTRQGNEQYF.

This clonotype was recorded at least ten times. The chain carries TRBV5-1 and TRBJ1-6, with a weak D call TRBD1 (6 bases). With 5 bases removed from V and 5 bases from J, the gap between germline ends came to 11 bases. In germline, CDR1 is SGHRS, CDR2 YFSETQ. This CDR3 has 14 residues. The CDR3 DNA sequence: TGCGCCAGCAGATTGAGGGGGGATAATTCACCCCTCCACTTT. This translates into CASRLRGDNSPLHF.

V is TRBV7-2 and J is TRBJ2-7, with D perhaps TRBD1 (6 bases). With 6 bases removed from V and 3 bases from J, the gap between germline ends came to 15 bases. This CDR3 comprises 14 residues. Germline V CDR1 and CDR2: SGHTA, FQGNSA. The CDR3: CASRRAGEHYEQYF. The CDR3 bases are TGTGCCAGCAGGAGAGCAGGGGAACACTACGAGCAGTACTTC.

This chain links TRBV29-1 with TRBJ1-2, with D hard to call. The CDR3 totals 10 residues. V lost 1 base to trimming and J lost 12 bases, with 9 bases between them. Germline V CDR1 and CDR2: SQVTM, ANQGSEA. CDR3 amino acids: CSVEVSGNTF. The CDR3 bases are TGCAGCGTTGAAGTCTCCGGAAACACCTTC.

This sequence joins TRBV20-1 and TRBJ2-7; D remains unclear. V lost 0 bases and J lost 7, with 13 bases in between. The V gene's germline CDR1 is DFQATT and CDR2 SNEGSKA (reference sequence). The CDR3 has 13 amino acids. The CDR3 DNA follows: TGCAGTGCTAGAGATACCGGAGCAAGGGAGCAGTACTTC. Translating gives CSARDTGAREQYF.

This clonotype has ten or more counts. The CDR3 DNA reads as TGTGCCAGCAGCCGGTCTGGCGGGGGGGCCCAAGAGACCCAGTACTTC. It encodes CASSRSGGGAQETQYF. The chain employs TRBV12-3 or TRBV12-4 and TRBJ2-5; 9 positions agree with TRBD2. This CDR3 comprises 16 residues. Trimming took 6 bases from V and 1 from J; bases not matched to a gene: 9.

V and J are TRBV7-2 and TRBJ2-2; 12 bases fit TRBD2. V was pared by 6 bases and J by 4 bases, with 6 bases of the junction left unmatched. CDR1 is SGHTA, CDR2 FQGNSA, per germline. CDR3 size: 16 residues. The CDR3 DNA follows: TGTGCCAGCAGTTCACTAGCGGGAGGTACCACCGGGGAGCTGTTTTTT. As protein: CASSSLAGGTTGELFF.

This chain joins TRBV7-6 and TRBJ2-7, with 11 bases matching TRBD2. Germline CDR1 SGHVS, CDR2 FNYEAQ. The V segment lost 7 bases and the J segment 1 base; nucleotides outside the gene matches: 3. This CDR3 spans 14 amino acids. Here the CDR3 reads CASNRLAGSYEQYF. The CDR3 region has the DNA TGTGCCAGCAACCGACTAGCGGGGTCCTACGAGCAGTACTTC. Filled out from reference TRBV7-6 and TRBJ2-7, the complete variable domain reads GAGVSQSPRYKVTKRGQDVALRCDPISGHVSLYWYRQALGQGPEFLTYFNYEAQQDKSGLPNDRFSAERPEGSISTLTIQRTEQRDSAMYRCASNRLAGSYEQYFGPGTRLTVT.

This clonotype was recorded many times. This chain connects TRBV10-3 to TRBJ1-1, with D possibly being TRBD1 (5 bases). Germline CDR1 ENHRY, CDR2 SYGVKD. The V gene lost 1 base and the J gene lost 5 bases, with 8 bases spanning the gap. This CDR3 is 13 amino acids long. This chain's CDR3 is CAISELGPTEAFF. Written as DNA, the CDR3 is TGTGCCATCAGTGAGTTGGGGCCTACTGAAGCTTTCTTT.

This clonotype was detected only a few times. The chain carries TRBV6-1 and TRBJ1-1; D may be TRBD1 (6 bases). The CDR3 has 14 amino acids. Trimming pared 8 bases from V and 1 base from J, leaving 14 bases between. CDR1 and CDR2 (germline): MNHNS, SASEGT. This CDR3 reads CASQGTGPNTEAFF. The CDR3 DNA reads as TGTGCCAGCCAGGGGACGGGACCGAACACTGAAGCTTTCTTT.

The chain joins TRBV30 to TRBJ1-6; no reliable D call. CDR3 length: 13 amino acids. The germline V and J ends were trimmed by 0 bases and 5 bases, with 5 bases remaining between them. Germline CDR1 GTSNPN, CDR2 SVGIG (reference sequence). For the CDR3, the DNA is TGTGCCTGGAGTGTACAAGATAATTCACCCCTCCACTTT. As protein: CAWSVQDNSPLHF.

The rearrangement joins TRBV30 to TRBJ2-5, with no clear D. The CDR3 has 13 amino acids. Germline V CDR1 and CDR2: GTSNPN, SVGIG (reference sequence). V lost 2 bases, J lost 13 bases, and 20 bases lay in between. CDR3 region: CAWSTKRRATAYF. In nucleotides, the CDR3 is TGTGCCTGGAGTACCAAAAGAAGGGCCACTGCGTACTTC.

CDR3 sequence reads: CSQSRAYEQYF. The CDR3 region has the DNA TGCAGCCAATCAAGGGCCTACGAGCAGTACTTC. The rearrangement links TRBV29-1 to TRBJ2-7; D gene ambiguous. V was trimmed by 8 bases and J by 2 bases, leaving 10 bases between them. The CDR3 contains 11 residues. Germline lookup yields CDR1 SQVTM and CDR2 ANQGSEA.

The J gene is TRBJ2-1, the V gene TRBV11-2; TRBD1 is a possible D gene (6 bases). Trimming pared 1 base from V and 8 bases from J, leaving 9 bases between. Germline V lookup: CDR1 SGHAT, CDR2 FQNNGV. CDR3 length: 13 residues. For the CDR3, the DNA is TGTGCCAGCAGCTTAGCCTACAGGGATGAGCAGTTCTTC. Translation gives CASSLAYRDEQFF.

The chain carries TRBV5-1 and TRBJ1-1; D remains unclear. V was pared by 2 bases and J by 5 bases, with 13 bases between. Germline V gene sequence: CDR1 SGHRS, CDR2 YFSETQ. This CDR3 comprises 14 residues. The CDR3 DNA reads as TGCGCCAGCAGCTTACTTTCACTGGGGACTGAAGCTTTCTTT. Its translation is CASSLLSLGTEAFF.

The chain is built from TRBV2 and TRBJ1-1; 7 bases are a match to TRBD1. The CDR3 consists of 16 residues. J gave up 3 bases and V 8 bases, and 15 bases lay outside the gene matches. Germline CDR1 and CDR2: SNHLY and FYNNEI. The CDR3 coding sequence is TGTGCCAGCGGTTCGACAGGGCCGGGGGGCTACACTGAAGCTTTCTTT. It codes for CASGSTGPGGYTEAFF.

This clonotype showed up just a few times. The gene calls are TRBV5-1 and TRBJ2-7, with 12 bases identical to TRBD2. The CDR3 spans 17 residues. The germline CDR1 and CDR2 sequences are SGHRS and YFSETQ. J was trimmed by 0 bases and V by 0 bases; bases with no gene match: 4. The chain's CDR3 is CASSLASGGAPSYEQYF. The CDR3 coding sequence is TGCGCCAGCAGCTTGGCTAGCGGGGGGGCCCCCTCCTACGAGCAGTACTTC.

This clonotype was observed a few times. The chain combines TRBV4-2 with TRBJ1-2; 7 positions agree with TRBD1. Per the germline V gene, CDR1 is LGHNA and CDR2 is YNFKEQ. With 0 bases clipped from V and 5 bases from J, the junction kept 18 bases outside the gene matches. The CDR3 has 19 amino acids. DNA of the CDR3: TGTGCCAGCAGCCAAGATCGAGTGTTAGCAGGGGGGGTTCTATATGGCTACACCTTC. This codes for CASSQDRVLAGGVLYGYTF.